These T cell receptor beta chains were read from a single sample in a study of cytomegalovirus exposure and HLA in healthy donors. Libraries were prepared by immunoSEQ multiplex PCR; TCRdb keeps only in-frame clonotypes and omits some of them. The repertoire holds some 150,000 clones, with about 72% as singletons. Sequenced sample: PBMCs. These receptors were collected from a man aged 40-50 years in good health and CMV-seronegative. The CDR3 runs from the conserved cysteine through the conserved F or W. D genes are given only for firm matches. Size tells how often a clone was seen (once, few, many) or the class of an expanded clone, and some rows leave it out.

v_call: TRBV7-3; j_call: TRBJ2-2; d_call: NA; clone_size: NA; cdr3_aa: CASSLTITGELFF; cdr3_nt: TGTGCCAGCAGCCTTACTATCACCGGGGAGCTGTTTTTT
v_call: TRBV18; j_call: TRBJ1-3; d_call: TRBD1; clone_size: NA; cdr3_aa: CASSRRQGAAGNTIYF; cdr3_nt: TGTGCCAGCTCACGGAGACAGGGGGCCGCTGGAAACACCATATATTTT
v_call: TRBV2; j_call: TRBJ1-4; d_call: TRBD1; clone_size: NA; cdr3_aa: CASRGQGVEKLFF; cdr3_nt: TGTGCCAGCAGGGGACAGGGGGTTGAAAAACTGTTTTTT
v_call: TRBV6-5; j_call: TRBJ2-5; d_call: NA; clone_size: NA; cdr3_aa: CASSLGQKVYF; cdr3_nt: TGTGCCAGCAGCCTCGGACAGAAGGTATACTTC
v_call: TRBV4-1; j_call: TRBJ2-7; d_call: NA; clone_size: NA; cdr3_aa: CASSRNQRGGGNYEQYF; cdr3_nt: TGCGCCAGCAGCCGAAATCAAAGGGGAGGGGGGAACTACGAGCAGTACTTC
v_call: TRBV5-1; j_call: TRBJ2-1; d_call: NA; clone_size: NA; cdr3_aa: CASSLVPGNEQFF; cdr3_nt: TGCGCCAGCAGCTTGGTTCCGGGAAATGAGCAGTTCTTC
v_call: TRBV6-1; j_call: TRBJ1-3; d_call: NA; clone_size: NA; cdr3_aa: CASILNLNAGNTIYF; cdr3_nt: TGTGCCAGCATCCTCAACCTAAACGCTGGAAACACCATATATTTT
v_call: TRBV5-1; j_call: TRBJ1-1; d_call: TRBD1; clone_size: NA; cdr3_aa: CASSFSPGQVNTEAFF; cdr3_nt: TGCGCCAGCAGCTTTTCCCCTGGACAGGTGAACACTGAAGCTTTCTTT
v_call: TRBV5-5; j_call: TRBJ2-5; d_call: TRBD2; clone_size: few; cdr3_aa: CASSLGLAGETQYF; cdr3_nt: TGTGCCAGCAGCTTGGGGCTAGCGGGTGAGACCCAGTACTTC
v_call: TRBV15; j_call: TRBJ2-3; d_call: NA; clone_size: NA; cdr3_aa: CATSRAGGPSTDTQYF; cdr3_nt: TGTGCCACCAGCAGAGCCGGGGGACCTAGCACAGATACGCAGTATTTT
v_call: TRBV30; j_call: TRBJ1-2; d_call: TRBD1; clone_size: NA; cdr3_aa: CAWTLDRGNYGYTF; cdr3_nt: TGTGCCTGGACCCTAGACAGGGGGAACTATGGCTACACCTTC
v_call: TRBV2; j_call: TRBJ2-3; d_call: TRBD2; clone_size: once; cdr3_aa: CASSRLAGGTDTQYF; cdr3_nt: TGTGCCAGCAGTCGCCTAGCGGGGGGTACAGATACGCAGTATTTT
v_call: TRBV7-2; j_call: TRBJ1-3; d_call: TRBD1; clone_size: NA; cdr3_aa: CASSLNGQGVGNTIYF; cdr3_nt: TGTGCCAGCAGCCTTAACGGACAGGGGGTGGGAAACACCATATATTTT
v_call: TRBV14; j_call: TRBJ1-1; d_call: NA; clone_size: NA; cdr3_aa: CASSQVSGVNTEAFF; cdr3_nt: TGTGCCAGCAGCCAAGTTTCGGGGGTGAACACTGAAGCTTTCTTT
v_call: TRBV11-1; j_call: TRBJ2-2; d_call: TRBD2; clone_size: NA; cdr3_aa: CASSQGLAGGWGTGELFF; cdr3_nt: TGTGCCAGCAGCCAGGGACTAGCGGGGGGCTGGGGCACCGGGGAGCTGTTTTTT
v_call: TRBV6-1; j_call: TRBJ2-1; d_call: TRBD2; clone_size: NA; cdr3_aa: CASLKLAGGNNEQFF; cdr3_nt: TGTGCCAGCCTTAAACTAGCGGGGGGGAACAATGAGCAGTTCTTC
v_call: TRBV7-9; j_call: TRBJ1-6; d_call: NA; clone_size: NA; cdr3_aa: CASSPAGDYNSPLHF; cdr3_nt: TGTGCCAGCAGCCCGGCGGGGGACTATAATTCACCCCTCCACTTT
v_call: TRBV15; j_call: TRBJ2-5; d_call: TRBD2; clone_size: NA; cdr3_aa: CATSRDLGLAGPPYF; cdr3_nt: TGTGCCACCAGCAGAGATCTAGGACTAGCGGGGCCTCCGTACTTC
v_call: TRBV7-7; j_call: TRBJ2-7; d_call: TRBD2; clone_size: NA; cdr3_aa: CASSLVPSGEAEQYF; cdr3_nt: TGTGCCAGCAGCTTAGTTCCTAGCGGGGAGGCCGAGCAGTACTTC
v_call: TRBV14; j_call: TRBJ2-2; d_call: NA; clone_size: NA; cdr3_aa: CASSRDNRNTGELFF; cdr3_nt: TGTGCCAGCAGCCGGGACAACAGAAACACCGGGGAGCTGTTTTTT
v_call: TRBV4-3; j_call: TRBJ2-2; d_call: NA; clone_size: once; cdr3_aa: CASSQDSGQGYTGELFF; cdr3_nt: TGCGCCAGCAGCCAAGACTCAGGGCAGGGTTACACCGGGGAGCTGTTTTTT
v_call: TRBV7-9; j_call: TRBJ2-5; d_call: TRBD2; clone_size: NA; cdr3_aa: CASSLGAGGSPQYF; cdr3_nt: TGTGCCAGCAGCTTAGGTGCGGGGGGTAGCCCCCAGTACTTC
v_call: TRBV5-3; j_call: TRBJ1-6; d_call: NA; clone_size: once; cdr3_aa: CARSLGRTVRGNSPLHF; cdr3_nt: TGTGCCAGAAGCTTGGGGCGGACAGTCAGAGGTAATTCACCCCTCCACTTT
v_call: TRBV4-1; j_call: TRBJ2-1; d_call: NA; clone_size: NA; cdr3_aa: CASSQESGMIYNEQFF; cdr3_nt: TGCGCCAGCAGCCAAGAGTCGGGGATGATCTACAATGAGCAGTTCTTC
v_call: TRBV9; j_call: TRBJ2-1; d_call: TRBD2; clone_size: NA; cdr3_aa: CASSVGAGEYNEQFF; cdr3_nt: TGTGCCAGCAGCGTAGGTGCGGGGGAATACAATGAGCAGTTCTTC
v_call: TRBV15; j_call: TRBJ2-4; d_call: TRBD1; clone_size: NA; cdr3_aa: CATAGQGNKNIQYF; cdr3_nt: TGTGCCACCGCCGGACAGGGAAACAAAAACATTCAGTACTTC
v_call: TRBV10-3; j_call: TRBJ2-7; d_call: TRBD2; clone_size: NA; cdr3_aa: CAIRGTSGESYEQYF; cdr3_nt: TGTGCCATCAGGGGGACTAGCGGGGAAAGTTACGAGCAGTACTTC
v_call: TRBV2; j_call: TRBJ1-1; d_call: NA; clone_size: once; cdr3_aa: CAMPRTSSAEAFF; cdr3_nt: TGTGCCATGCCGAGGACTTCATCGGCTGAAGCTTTCTTT
v_call: TRBV4-1; j_call: TRBJ1-2; d_call: NA; clone_size: many; cdr3_aa: CASSLNRETGYGYTF; cdr3_nt: TGCGCCAGCAGCCTGAACAGGGAAACGGGCTATGGCTACACCTTC
v_call: TRBV5-1; j_call: TRBJ1-1; d_call: TRBD1; clone_size: NA; cdr3_aa: CASSSDRAKNTEAFF; cdr3_nt: TGCGCCAGCAGCTCGGACAGGGCCAAGAACACTGAAGCTTTCTTT
v_call: TRBV4-3; j_call: TRBJ2-6; d_call: NA; clone_size: medium-sized; cdr3_aa: CASSQDYGSGANVLTF; cdr3_nt: TGCGCCAGCAGCCAAGACTACGGCTCTGGGGCCAACGTCCTGACTTTC
v_call: TRBV5-6; j_call: TRBJ2-3; d_call: TRBD2; clone_size: NA; cdr3_aa: CASSPGLSGGRDTQYF; cdr3_nt: TGTGCCAGCAGCCCAGGCCTTAGCGGGGGAAGGGATACGCAGTATTTT
v_call: TRBV30; j_call: TRBJ2-2; d_call: NA; clone_size: NA; cdr3_aa: CAWSPAGTPNTGELFF; cdr3_nt: TGTGCCTGGAGTCCCGCCGGGACTCCGAACACCGGGGAGCTGTTTTTT
v_call: TRBV28; j_call: TRBJ2-7; d_call: TRBD1; clone_size: few; cdr3_aa: CASSPPTGTYEQYF; cdr3_nt: TGTGCCAGCAGTCCGCCGACAGGGACCTACGAGCAGTACTTC
v_call: TRBV7-9; j_call: TRBJ1-2; d_call: NA; clone_size: NA; cdr3_aa: CASSLVLQGGTNGYIF; cdr3_nt: TGTGCCAGCAGCTTAGTTTTACAGGGAGGGACTAATGGCTACATCTTC
v_call: TRBV10-2; j_call: TRBJ1-2; d_call: NA; clone_size: NA; cdr3_aa: CASSTGWGSGYTF; cdr3_nt: TGCGCCAGCAGTACAGGGTGGGGTAGTGGCTACACCTTC